The TCR beta chain under discussion was sequenced for a study of CD8 T cells in Susac syndrome. Background on the study: When their blood was taken, the Susac syndrome patients had either not yet had any therapy, were taking corticosteroids, or were taking intravenous immunoglobulin alone.

Each Susac syndrome patient had definite or probable disease by recently defined criteria. With random hexamers, about 0.45 to 1 ug RNA was reverse transcribed. TCRdb reanalysed the immunoSEQ multiplex PCR reads using MiXCR and keeps one entry per CDR3 protein. The data contain around 140,000 distinct CDR3 sequences, over 90% of them seen just once; the ten biggest clones take up 0.13% to 0.15%. Germline-derived CDR1 and CDR2 are LGHDT and YNNKEL (reference sequence). Trimming took 1 base from V and 7 from J, leaving 6 bases between them. CDR3 length: 12 amino acids. Material: CD4+ T cells from PBMCs. The TCR originated in a human donor with Susac syndrome. This chain joins TRBV3-1 and TRBJ2-3; D is unresolved. This CDR3 is CASSQGHNTQYF. CDR3 in DNA: TGTGCCAGCAGCCAAGGACACAATACGCAGTATTTT.